The present TCR beta chain was sequenced within a study of OX40 agonist ivuxolimab in advanced cancers. In the study overall: Patients receiving dose escalation had hepatocellular carcinoma, melanoma, renal cell or head and neck cancer.

Overall study results and limits: Partial responders at 0.1-3.0 mg/kg had among the lowest clonal expansion.

TCRdb's copy holds only in-frame clones and misses some; the assay was immunoSEQ multiplex PCR. Among approximately 120,000 clones listed, 85% to 95% were seen once. This clone was seen a few times. Its cognate antigen is unknown. This receptor was obtained from an adult with an advanced solid tumor such as melanoma, head and neck, liver or kidney cancer. Sample: CD4+ or CD8+ T cells sorted from blood, taken in a trial of the OX40 agonist ivuxolimab.

The CDR3 DNA sequence: TGTGCCAGCAGCAAACGTCGTCCAGCGGGAGCGTACGAGCAGTACTTC. Residues: CASSKRRPAGAYEQYF. The chain has TRBV21-1 and TRBJ2-7; the table's D call, TRBD2, was not checked against the DNA. TRBV21-1 is deemed a pseudogene. This CDR3 is built from 16 residues.